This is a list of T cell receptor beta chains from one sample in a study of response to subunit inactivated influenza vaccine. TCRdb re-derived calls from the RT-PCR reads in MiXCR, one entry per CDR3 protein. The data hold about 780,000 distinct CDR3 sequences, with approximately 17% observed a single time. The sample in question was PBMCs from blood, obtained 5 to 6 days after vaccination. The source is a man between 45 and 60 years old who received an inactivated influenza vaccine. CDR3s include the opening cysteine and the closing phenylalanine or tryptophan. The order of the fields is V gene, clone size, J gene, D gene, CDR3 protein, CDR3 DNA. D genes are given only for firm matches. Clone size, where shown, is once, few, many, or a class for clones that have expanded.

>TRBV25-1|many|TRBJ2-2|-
CASSESRELFF
TGTGCCAGCAGTGAATCCCGGGAGCTGTTTTTT
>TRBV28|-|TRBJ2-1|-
CASVPPGDYNEQFF
TGTGCCAGCGTTCCCCCGGGAGACTACAATGAGCAGTTCTTC
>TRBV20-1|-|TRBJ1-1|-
CSAPWQGNTEAFF
TGCAGTGCCCCTTGGCAGGGCAACACTGAAGCTTTCTTT
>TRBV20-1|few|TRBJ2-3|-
CSARSWGTTDTQYF
TGCAGTGCTAGATCATGGGGGACCACAGATACGCAGTATTTT
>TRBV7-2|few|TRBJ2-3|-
CASSWDGNTQYF
TGTGCCAGCAGCTGGGACGGAAATACGCAGTATTTT
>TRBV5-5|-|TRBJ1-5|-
CASSLYITDDQPQHF
TGTGCCAGCAGCTTGTACATCACGGACGATCAGCCCCAGCATTTT
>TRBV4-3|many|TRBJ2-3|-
CASSQGQSTPTQYF
TGCGCCAGCAGCCAAGGACAGAGCACCCCTACGCAGTATTTT
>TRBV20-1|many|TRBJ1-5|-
CSARVYRDQPQHF
TGCAGTGCTAGAGTATACCGAGATCAGCCCCAGCATTTT
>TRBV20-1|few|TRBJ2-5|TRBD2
CSAFSGSDQETQYF
TGCAGTGCCTTTAGCGGGAGTGACCAAGAGACCCAGTACTTC
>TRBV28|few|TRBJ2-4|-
CASSPGVNLAKNIQYF
TGTGCCAGCAGCCCGGGGGTTAACCTAGCCAAAAACATTCAGTACTTC
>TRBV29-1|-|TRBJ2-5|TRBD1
CSVEEADRGPQETQYF
TGCAGCGTTGAAGAAGCTGACAGGGGGCCCCAAGAGACCCAGTACTTC
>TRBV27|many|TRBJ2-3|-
CASRGTPGTDTQYF
TGTGCCAGCAGGGGTACTCCTGGCACAGATACGCAGTATTTT
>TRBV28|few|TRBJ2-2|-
CASRPYRNTGELFF
TGTGCCAGCAGACCGTATCGTAACACCGGGGAGCTGTTTTTT
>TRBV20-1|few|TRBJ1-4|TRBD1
CSARGAGGGANEKLFF
TGCAGTGCTAGAGGTGCCGGAGGGGGCGCGAATGAAAAACTGTTTTTT
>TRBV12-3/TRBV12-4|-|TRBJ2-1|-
CASSPEINEQFF
TGTGCCAGCAGCCCCGAAATCAATGAGCAGTTCTTC
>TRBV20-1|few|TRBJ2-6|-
CSASGSSGANVLTF
TGCAGTGCTAGTGGGAGCTCTGGGGCCAACGTCCTGACTTTC
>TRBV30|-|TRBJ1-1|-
CARRGGNTEAFF
TGTGCCCGGCGCGGGGGCAACACTGAAGCTTTCTTT
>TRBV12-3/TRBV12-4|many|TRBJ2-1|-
CASGDSSYNEQFF
TGTGCCTCTGGTGACAGCTCCTACAATGAGCAGTTCTTC
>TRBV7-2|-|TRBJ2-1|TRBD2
CASGASGSYNEQFF
TGTGCCAGCGGAGCTAGCGGGAGCTACAATGAGCAGTTCTTC
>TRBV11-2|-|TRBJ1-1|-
CASSLDPRANTEAFF
TGTGCCAGCAGCTTAGATCCCCGGGCGAACACTGAAGCTTTCTTT
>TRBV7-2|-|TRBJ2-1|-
CASSRTRGSYNEQFF
TGTGCCAGCAGCCGGACTAGGGGGTCCTACAATGAGCAGTTCTTC
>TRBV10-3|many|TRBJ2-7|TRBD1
CAISEQGAYEQYF
TGTGCCATCAGTGAGCAGGGGGCCTACGAGCAGTACTTC
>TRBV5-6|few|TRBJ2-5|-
CASSFLGGLAQETQYF
TGTGCCAGCAGCTTTTTGGGGGGCCTAGCGCAAGAGACCCAGTACTTC
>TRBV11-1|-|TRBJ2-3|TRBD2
CASSPWTSGRDLTDTQYF
TGTGCCAGCAGCCCCTGGACTAGCGGGAGGGATCTCACAGATACGCAGTATTTT
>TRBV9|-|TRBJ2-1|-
CASIGVYSYNEQFF
TGTGCCAGCATAGGAGTTTATTCCTACAATGAGCAGTTCTTC
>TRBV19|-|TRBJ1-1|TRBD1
CAGFTTGGGPEAFF
TGTGCCGGTTTCACGACAGGGGGCGGCCCTGAAGCTTTCTTT
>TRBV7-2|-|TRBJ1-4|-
CASSLGGYREKLFF
TGTGCCAGCAGCTTAGGGGGTTATCGGGAAAAACTGTTTTTT
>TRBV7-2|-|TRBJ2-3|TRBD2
CASSFTSGGSTDTQYF
TGTGCCAGCAGCTTTACTAGCGGGGGAAGCACAGATACGCAGTATTTT
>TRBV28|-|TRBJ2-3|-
CATEGYAQYF
TGTGCCACCGAGGGGTATGCGCAGTATTTT
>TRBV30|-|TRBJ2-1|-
CAWSVGPYNEQFF
TGTGCCTGGAGTGTAGGGCCATACAATGAGCAGTTCTTC
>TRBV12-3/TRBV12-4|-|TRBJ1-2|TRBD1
CATTTGGVFNGYTF
TGTGCCACGACGACAGGGGGCGTCTTTAATGGCTACACCTTC
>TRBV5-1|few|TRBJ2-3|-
CASSFLGDRVGTDTQYF
TGCGCCAGCAGCTTTCTAGGTGACCGCGTTGGCACAGATACGCAGTATTTT
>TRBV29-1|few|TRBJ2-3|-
CSVTGTPSTDTQYF
TGCAGCGTGACGGGGACCCCTAGCACAGATACGCAGTATTTT
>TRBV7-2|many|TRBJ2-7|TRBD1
CASSHPPGTGGSYEQYF
TGTGCCAGCAGTCACCCCCCCGGGACAGGGGGGTCCTACGAGCAGTACTTC
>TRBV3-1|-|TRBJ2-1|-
CASIMGGASGEQFF
TGTGCCAGCATTATGGGGGGGGCCTCAGGAGAGCAGTTCTTC
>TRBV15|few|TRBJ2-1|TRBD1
CATSSGPGGDEQFF
TGTGCCACCAGCTCCGGGCCAGGGGGCGATGAGCAGTTCTTC
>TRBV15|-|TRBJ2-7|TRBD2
CATSRISGSMGYEQYF
TGTGCCACCAGCAGAATTAGCGGGAGCATGGGCTACGAGCAGTACTTC
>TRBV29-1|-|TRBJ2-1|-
CSVELLRGASYNEQFF
TGCAGCGTTGAACTCCTCAGGGGGGCCTCCTACAATGAGCAGTTCTTC
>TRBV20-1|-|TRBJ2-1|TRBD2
CSARASGRADYNEQFF
TGCAGTGCTAGAGCTAGCGGGAGGGCCGATTACAATGAGCAGTTCTTC
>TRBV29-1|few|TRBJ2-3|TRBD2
CSVTGTSGYDTQYF
TGCAGCGTGACCGGGACTAGCGGTTATGATACGCAGTATTTT
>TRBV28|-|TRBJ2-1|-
CASSSIRGIPEQFF
TGTGCCAGCAGTTCAATTCGGGGAATACCTGAGCAGTTCTTC
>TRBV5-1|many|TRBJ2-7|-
CASSLVSGTYEQYF
TGCGCCAGCAGCTTGGTGTCAGGGACCTACGAGCAGTACTTC
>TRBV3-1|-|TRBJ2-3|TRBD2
CASSEGTSGAADTQYF
TGTGCCAGCAGCGAGGGGACTAGCGGGGCCGCAGATACGCAGTATTTT
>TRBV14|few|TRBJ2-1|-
CASSQRRQARNEQFF
TGTGCCAGCAGCCAAAGAAGACAGGCCCGGAATGAGCAGTTCTTC
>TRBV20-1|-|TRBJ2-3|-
CSARRLSSTDTQYF
TGCAGTGCTAGGAGACTCTCAAGCACAGATACGCAGTATTTT
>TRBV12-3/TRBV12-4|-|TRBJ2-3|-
CASSLWGSADTQYF
TGTGCCAGCAGTTTATGGGGGAGCGCAGATACGCAGTATTTT
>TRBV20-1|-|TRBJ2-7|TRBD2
CSASSSGRASIYEQYF
TGCAGTGCTAGCAGTAGCGGGAGGGCCTCTATCTACGAGCAGTACTTC
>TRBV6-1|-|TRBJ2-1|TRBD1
CASSDRQGWNEQFF
TGTGCCAGCAGTGACCGACAGGGGTGGAATGAGCAGTTCTTC
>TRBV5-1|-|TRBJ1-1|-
CASSLMAGGGTEAFF
TGCGCCAGCAGCTTGATGGCGGGGGGCGGCACTGAAGCTTTCTTT
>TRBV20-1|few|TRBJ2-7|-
CSAPGTSVYEQYF
TGCAGTGCTCCCGGGACCTCCGTTTACGAGCAGTACTTC
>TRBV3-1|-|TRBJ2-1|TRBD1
CASSQAPGTGIGNEQFF
TGTGCCAGCAGCCAAGCCCCCGGGACAGGGATTGGCAATGAGCAGTTCTTC
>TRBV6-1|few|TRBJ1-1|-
CASRLATEAFF
TGTGCCAGCAGGCTGGCTACTGAAGCTTTCTTT
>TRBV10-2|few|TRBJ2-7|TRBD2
CASRLLAGAYYEQYF
TGCGCCAGCAGGCTTTTAGCGGGGGCATACTACGAGCAGTACTTC
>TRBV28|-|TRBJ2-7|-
CASKASPGGREQYF
TGTGCCAGCAAAGCTAGCCCAGGAGGACGCGAGCAGTACTTC